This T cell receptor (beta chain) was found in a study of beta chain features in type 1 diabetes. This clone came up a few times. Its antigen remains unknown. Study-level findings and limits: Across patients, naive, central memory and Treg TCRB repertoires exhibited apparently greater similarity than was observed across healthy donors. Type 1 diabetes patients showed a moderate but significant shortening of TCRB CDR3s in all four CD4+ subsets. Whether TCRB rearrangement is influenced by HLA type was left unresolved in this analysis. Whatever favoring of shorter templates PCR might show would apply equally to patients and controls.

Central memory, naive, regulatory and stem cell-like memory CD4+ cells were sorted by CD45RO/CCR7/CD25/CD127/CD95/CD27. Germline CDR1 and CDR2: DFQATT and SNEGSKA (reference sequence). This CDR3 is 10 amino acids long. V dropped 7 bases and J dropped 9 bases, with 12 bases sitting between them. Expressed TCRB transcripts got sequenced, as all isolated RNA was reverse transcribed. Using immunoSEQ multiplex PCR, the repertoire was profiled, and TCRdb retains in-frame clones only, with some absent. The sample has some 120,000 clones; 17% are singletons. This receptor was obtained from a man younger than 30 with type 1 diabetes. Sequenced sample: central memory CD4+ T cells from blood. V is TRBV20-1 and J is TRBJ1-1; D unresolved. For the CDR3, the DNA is TGCAGTGGGATGCTATACCAAGCTTTCTTT. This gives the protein CSGMLYQAFF.